This T cell receptor (beta chain) was recovered during a study of T cell responses to AZD1222 COVID-19 vaccine. Overall study results and limits: Increased Spike-specific TCR breadth and depth were observed after two AZD1222 doses. Females made up more of the donors, who were largely white British, and clonal diversity may have come out too low. Seropositivity was recorded at baseline in only six AZD1222 recipients.

CDR3 length: 21 amino acids. Germline values: CDR1 SGHTA, CDR2 FQGTGA. With 0 bases clipped from V and 0 bases from J, the junction kept 9 bases outside the gene matches. Here immunoSEQ multiplex PCR was the method, and the copy in TCRdb shows in-frame clones only, minus some. The sample holds around 130,000 clones; around nine tenths are singletons and the top ten take 3.5% to 4.5%. Worth noting for this clone: The antigen is undetermined.

The chain links TRBV7-3 to TRBJ2-6, with 12 bases aligning to TRBD1. The material sequenced was peripheral blood, taken 28 days after the second dose of the MenACWY control vaccine. This sequence was found in an adult who received the MenACWY meningococcal vaccine as a control. CDR3 DNA: TGTGCCAGCAGCTTAACGGGACAGGGGGCTCCCTTCTCCTCTGGGGCCAACGTCCTGACTTTC. It yields the protein CASSLTGQGAPFSSGANVLTF.